A selection of T cell receptor beta chains follows, all from one sample in a study of blood T cells in healthy people across ages. TCRdb redid the calling of the 5' RACE reads with MiXCR, one entry per CDR3 protein. The repertoire holds about 780,000 distinct CDR3 sequences, with approximately 59% as singletons. Material for sequencing was blood. These TCRs come from a man aged 25-45 years in good health. Each CDR3 is given with its conserved first and last residue. Fields, in order: J gene, V gene, clone size, D gene, CDR3 protein, CDR3 DNA. D genes are given only for firm matches. Where a row states a size, it is once, few, many or the class of an expanded clone; other rows omit it.

J gene: TRBJ2-3
V gene: TRBV7-2
clone size: few
D gene: .
CDR3 protein: CASSLSLSDTQYF
CDR3 DNA: TGTGCCAGCAGCTTATCACTTTCAGATACGCAGTATTTT

J gene: TRBJ2-3
V gene: TRBV30
clone size: .
D gene: TRBD2
CDR3 protein: CAWSAGLANTDTQYF
CDR3 DNA: TGTGCCTGGAGTGCGGGACTAGCTAACACAGATACGCAGTATTTT

J gene: TRBJ2-1
V gene: TRBV7-8
clone size: few
D gene: TRBD1
CDR3 protein: CASSLVPGQGIDEQFF
CDR3 DNA: TGTGCCAGCAGCTTAGTACCGGGACAGGGAATCGATGAGCAGTTCTTC

J gene: TRBJ2-1
V gene: TRBV2
clone size: .
D gene: .
CDR3 protein: CASARPNHEQFF
CDR3 DNA: TGTGCCAGCGCCCGACCAAACCATGAGCAGTTCTTC

J gene: TRBJ1-5
V gene: TRBV6-2/TRBV6-3
clone size: .
D gene: TRBD1
CDR3 protein: CASRPTGRHQPQHF
CDR3 DNA: TGTGCCAGCAGGCCGACAGGGAGGCATCAGCCCCAGCATTTT

J gene: TRBJ2-4
V gene: TRBV9
clone size: few
D gene: TRBD1
CDR3 protein: CASSPWGQGSDEQYF
CDR3 DNA: TGTGCCAGCAGCCCATGGGGACAGGGCTCTGATGAGCAGTACTTC

J gene: TRBJ2-1
V gene: TRBV4-2
clone size: .
D gene: .
CDR3 protein: CASSREQPSYNEQFF
CDR3 DNA: TGTGCCAGCAGCCGAGAGCAACCCTCCTACAATGAGCAGTTCTTC

J gene: TRBJ2-1
V gene: TRBV20-1
clone size: many
D gene: TRBD2
CDR3 protein: CSARDAGGRGYNEQFF
CDR3 DNA: TGCAGTGCTAGAGATGCGGGGGGGCGGGGATACAATGAGCAGTTCTTC

J gene: TRBJ2-3
V gene: TRBV27
clone size: .
D gene: .
CDR3 protein: CASSLYTGISSGLSTDTQYF
CDR3 DNA: TGTGCCAGCAGTTTATACACCGGCATATCGAGCGGTCTTAGCACAGATACGCAGTATTTT

J gene: TRBJ2-1
V gene: TRBV4-3
clone size: .
D gene: TRBD2
CDR3 protein: CASSLTSGTSGGGYNEQFF
CDR3 DNA: TGCGCCAGCAGCCTTACCTCCGGGACTAGCGGGGGGGGATACAATGAGCAGTTCTTC

J gene: TRBJ1-1
V gene: TRBV29-1
clone size: once
D gene: .
CDR3 protein: CSVDDTEAFF
CDR3 DNA: TGCAGCGTTGATGACACTGAAGCTTTCTTT

J gene: TRBJ2-5
V gene: TRBV7-2
clone size: .
D gene: .
CDR3 protein: CASSLGATNIQTTQYF
CDR3 DNA: TGTGCCAGCAGCTTAGGTGCCACCAACATCCAGACGACCCAGTACTTC

J gene: TRBJ2-6
V gene: TRBV7-9
clone size: .
D gene: .
CDR3 protein: CVSSWGNSGANVLTF
CDR3 DNA: TGTGTCAGCAGCTGGGGAAACTCTGGGGCCAACGTCCTGACTTTC